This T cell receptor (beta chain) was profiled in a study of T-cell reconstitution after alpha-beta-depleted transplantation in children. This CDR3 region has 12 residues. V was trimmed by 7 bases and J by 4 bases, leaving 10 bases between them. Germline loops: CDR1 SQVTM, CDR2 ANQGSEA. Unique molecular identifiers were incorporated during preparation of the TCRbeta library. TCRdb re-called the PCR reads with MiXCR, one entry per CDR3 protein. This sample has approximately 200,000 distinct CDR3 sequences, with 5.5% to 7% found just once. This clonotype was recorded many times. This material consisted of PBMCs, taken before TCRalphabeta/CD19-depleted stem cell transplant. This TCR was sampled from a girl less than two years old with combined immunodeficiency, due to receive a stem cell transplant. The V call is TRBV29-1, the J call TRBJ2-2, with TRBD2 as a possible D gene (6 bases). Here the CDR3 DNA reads TGCAGCGGGGCCGGGGGCACCGGGGAGCTGTTTTTT. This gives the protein CSGAGGTGELFF.